The rows below give T cell receptor beta chains drawn from one sample of a study of blood T cell repertoires in COVID-19. TCRdb's table, derived via immunoSEQ multiplex PCR, lists solely in-frame clones and lacks some. The data show roughly 240,000 clones, 65% to 90% seen once. Sequencing input: peripheral blood. The source is a man aged 45-60 years with COVID-19, enrolled during active disease. CDR3s include the opening cysteine and the closing phenylalanine or tryptophan. The D gene is left open where the match is weak.

.	TRBJ2-7	TRBV6-5	CAILGLSGSYEQYF
TRBD2	TRBJ2-3	TRBV5-1	CASSGRGGTDTQYF
.	TRBJ2-5	TRBV19	CASTRTWSGQETQYF
.	TRBJ1-6	TRBV2	CASSEEISGRSPLHF
TRBD1	TRBJ1-2	TRBV7-2	CASSLAGGGGEIYGYTF
.	TRBJ2-5	TRBV19	CASSIGTGSETQYF
.	TRBJ1-3	TRBV5-1	CASSGPKNTIYF
TRBD1	TRBJ1-1	TRBV20-1	CSASPGRGRQAFF
.	TRBJ2-7	TRBV4-1	CASSPRQSYEQYF
.	TRBJ2-7	TRBV2	CASRQDNQVYEQYF
TRBD2	TRBJ2-7	TRBV2	CASTAGRASSEQYF
.	TRBJ2-7	TRBV27	CASSLTGRLSFNEQYF
TRBD1	TRBJ1-6	TRBV27	CASSPRQGNHSPLHF
.	TRBJ2-5	TRBV19	CASSETGSETQYF
.	TRBJ1-1	TRBV2	CASCRRTAMNTEAFF
TRBD2	TRBJ2-2	TRBV4-1	CASSQLGGGASGELFF
TRBD2	TRBJ2-2	TRBV2	CASSLYTLAGGTNTGELFF
.	TRBJ1-5	TRBV10-3	CAISDRVDQPQHF
TRBD1	TRBJ1-1	TRBV6-2/TRBV6-3	CASSYPGQGAWNTEAFF
.	TRBJ1-6	TRBV6-1	CASSEAHRWESGSPLHF
.	TRBJ2-2	TRBV19	CASSIGGTSNTGELFF
.	TRBJ2-2	TRBV5-1	CASSFASGAVNTGELFF
.	TRBJ2-7	TRBV6-1	CASSEGTSYEQYF
.	TRBJ2-7	TRBV7-2	CASSLGEYEQYF
TRBD1	TRBJ1-1	TRBV4-1	CASSPQVQSGGPTEAFF
TRBD1	TRBJ2-2	TRBV6-6	CASSRPGQGSIAGELFF
TRBD2	TRBJ2-1	TRBV6-5	CASSSARLAAYNEQFF
TRBD1	TRBJ1-5	TRBV6-1	CASSEGGGREPQHF
TRBD1	TRBJ2-7	TRBV7-2	CASSIKTGGFHEQYF
.	TRBJ1-4	TRBV5-8	CASRDIPNEKLFF
.	TRBJ2-5	TRBV2	CASSANRKETQYF
.	TRBJ2-3	TRBV5-1	CASSFQTGTDTQYF
.	TRBJ2-3	TRBV11-3	CASSPSSTDTQYF
.	TRBJ1-1	TRBV28	CASSSQGEWSAFF
.	TRBJ2-4	TRBV12-3/TRBV12-4	CASSFSSAIQYF
.	TRBJ1-4	TRBV3-1/TRBV3-2	CASSQEGGLMGEKLFF
TRBD1	TRBJ2-5	TRBV6-5	CASSLRQGARETQYF
.	TRBJ2-7	TRBV6-1	CASSESPGLYEQYF
TRBD2	TRBJ2-5	TRBV11-1	CASNQGGQETQYF
.	TRBJ2-3	TRBV27	CASSNTDTLAYTQYF
.	TRBJ2-2	TRBV13	CASSLGLSANTGELFF
TRBD2	TRBJ2-1	TRBV19	CASRRLAGGPDNEQFF
TRBD1	TRBJ1-1	TRBV7-9	CASSSHQGVEAFF
TRBD1	TRBJ1-1	TRBV9	CASSPIGTGNTEAFF
.	TRBJ1-1	TRBV13	CASSLGGGKGLNTEAFF
TRBD1	TRBJ2-7	TRBV11-2	CASSPTPLWGQWYEQYF
TRBD2	TRBJ2-2	TRBV5-5	CASSSGGLAGFTGELFF
.	TRBJ1-3	TRBV7-2	CASSLEQPNTSGNTIYF
.	TRBJ2-4	TRBV13	CASSLVEGEAKNIQYF
.	TRBJ2-5	TRBV24-1	CATSEGAGNKFLQETQYF
.	TRBJ2-7	TRBV20-1	CSASLGPTYEQYF
.	TRBJ1-3	TRBV4-1	CASSHSLGREKGGNTIYF
TRBD1	TRBJ1-2	TRBV4-3	CASSQAGQASTF
TRBD2	TRBJ2-3	TRBV30	CAWSPLSGGSGDTQYF
.	TRBJ1-1	TRBV10-3	CAISVPRGEAFF
.	TRBJ1-4	TRBV9	CASSVGGRTGGEKLFF
.	TRBJ2-3	TRBV14	CASSQVRGLVADTQYF
.	TRBJ2-2	TRBV7-3	CASSSTNTGELFF
.	TRBJ2-5	TRBV18	CASSPPGGGPLDQYF